Below are 15 T cell receptor beta chains sequenced from a single sample in a study of T cells in Graves' hyperthyroidism and ophthalmopathy. From RNA transcripts, TCR beta CDR3 regions were amplified. First-round RT-PCR with HTBI primers amplified the TCR CDR3 region. Using its own MiXCR run on the multiplex PCR reads, TCRdb lists one record per CDR3 protein. This sample has approximately 590,000 distinct CDR3 sequences, with around 45% found just once. The specimen was peripheral blood or thyroid tissue (not recorded which). These receptors all come from a woman under 30 with Graves' hyperthyroidism.

The genes are TRBV25-1 and TRBJ1-1, with unresolved D. Trimming shortened V by 5 bases and J by 5 bases, and 21 bases separated the two germline ends. The CDR3 runs to 16 residues. Germline V gives CDR1 MGHDK, CDR2 SYGVNS. The CDR3 region has the DNA TGTGCCAGCAGTAGTACGTACCCCCTGTGGAATACTGAAGCTTTCTTT. As protein: CASSSTYPLWNTEAFF.

The rearrangement uses TRBV2 and TRBJ1-5; 7 nucleotides line up with TRBD1. CDR1 SNHLY and CDR2 FYNNEI come from the germline V gene. The ends lost 5 bases at V and 7 bases at J; junction bases unmatched: 5. The CDR3 has 13 amino acids. The CDR3 spells CASSFPGGQPQHF. In nucleotides, the CDR3 is TGTGCCAGCAGTTTCCCAGGGGGGCAGCCCCAGCATTTT.

J is TRBJ2-7 and V is TRBV9; 8 bases are a match to TRBD2. The CDR3 extends over 15 amino acids. J lost 6 bases, V lost 0 bases, and 8 bases had no gene match. Germline V gene sequence: CDR1 SGDLS, CDR2 YYNGEE. CDR3 DNA: TGTGCCAGCAGCGTAGGAGGGGAGCTAGCGGGCGAGCAGTACTTC. This encodes CASSVGGELAGEQYF. Drawing the rest from reference TRBV9 and TRBJ2-7, the complete variable domain is DSGVTQTPKHLITATGQRVTLRCSPRSGDLSVYWYQQSLDQGLQFLIQYYNGEERAKGNILERFSAQQFPDLHSELNLSSLELGDSALYFCASSVGGELAGEQYFGPGTRLTVT.

This clonotype was seen many times. The chain recombines TRBV24-1 with TRBJ1-2; D gene uncertain. The ends were cut back, 2 bases at V and 6 bases at J, with 18 bases in the middle. The CDR3 runs 16 residues. Germline V gives CDR1 KGHDR, CDR2 SFDVKD. The CDR3 region is CATSDSAVGLDDGYTF. CDR3 nucleotide sequence: TGTGCCACCAGTGATTCCGCCGTAGGGCTAGACGATGGCTACACCTTC.

This clonotype was detected ten times or more. The gene calls are TRBV29-1 and TRBJ1-2; 8 bases map to TRBD1. Per the germline V gene, CDR1 is SQVTM and CDR2 is ANQGSEA. The CDR3 is 13 residues long. V gave up 6 bases and J gave up 2 bases; unmatched junction bases: 5. CDR3 protein: CSVPRTGNYGYTF. As DNA, the CDR3 is TGCAGCGTGCCGAGGACAGGGAACTATGGCTACACCTTC.

The genes are TRBV2 and TRBJ1-4; TRBD1 matches at 9 bases. The V segment lost 0 bases and the J segment 4 bases; nucleotides outside the gene matches: 0. This CDR3 is 15 amino acids long. In germline, CDR1 is SNHLY, CDR2 FYNNEI. CDR3 residues: CASSEATGGNEKLFF. The CDR3 DNA follows: TGTGCCAGCAGTGAAGCGACAGGGGGTAATGAAAAACTGTTTTTT.

V usage is TRBV29-1 and J usage is TRBJ2-7; D gene unclear. The V end lost 3 bases, the J end lost 6 bases, and 9 bases lay between the germline ends. The germline CDR1 and CDR2 sequences are SQVTM and ANQGSEA. The CDR3 consists of 11 residues. CDR3 in DNA: TGCAGCGTTGATGGAGCTGGCGAGCAGTACTTC. Protein sequence: CSVDGAGEQYF.

There are many counts of this clonotype. The V call is TRBV7-3, the J call TRBJ2-5, with a weak D call TRBD2 (5 bases). The CDR3 runs to 14 residues. Trimming took off 3 bases at V and 2 bases at J, with 10 bases between the two ends. Per the germline V gene, CDR1 is SGHTA and CDR2 is FQGTGA. CDR3 sequence reads: CASSFHREQETQYF. CDR3 in DNA: TGTGCCAGCAGCTTCCATAGGGAGCAAGAGACCCAGTACTTC. The full variable domain, in which reference TRBV7-3 and TRBJ2-5 provide the parts outside the CDR3, is GAGVSQTPSNKVTEKGKYVELRCDPISGHTALYWYRQSLGQGPEFLIYFQGTGAADDSGLPNDRFFAVRPEGSVSTLKIQRTERGDSAVYLCASSFHREQETQYFGPGTRLLVL.

Only a few counts were recorded for this clonotype. The chain has TRBV6-5 and TRBJ1-1; D call uncertain. Trimming shortened V by 0 bases and J by 0 bases, and 8 bases separated the two germline ends. The CDR3 totals 15 residues. Germline V gene sequence: CDR1 MNHEY, CDR2 SVGAGI. The CDR3 region is CASSYSGGLNTEAFF. For the CDR3, the DNA is TGTGCCAGCAGTTACTCGGGCGGATTGAACACTGAAGCTTTCTTT.

The chain uses TRBV7-2 and TRBJ2-2, with D uncertain. Looked up from germline, CDR1 is SGHTA and CDR2 is FQGNSA. With 8 bases removed from V and 8 bases from J, the gap between germline ends came to 12 bases. This CDR3 is 12 amino acids long. CDR3 residues: CASQNGAGELFF. The CDR3 nucleotides are TGTGCCAGCCAAAACGGTGCAGGGGAGCTGTTTTTT.

J is TRBJ1-5 and V is TRBV4-3; a weak D match, TRBD1 (6 bases). Germline lookup yields CDR1 LGHNA and CDR2 YSLEER. Trimming took 0 bases from V and 6 from J, leaving 12 bases between them. The length of the CDR3 is 15 residues. The DNA for the CDR3 is TGCGCCAGCAGCCAAGATCCACAGGGCGGTCAGCCCCAGCATTTT. This gives the protein CASSQDPQGGQPQHF.

V gene TRBV2 combines with J gene TRBJ2-7; D gene unclear. Trimming shortened V by 0 bases and J by 0 bases, and 9 bases separated the two germline ends. The CDR3 loop spans 15 amino acids. From germline, CDR1 is SNHLY and CDR2 FYNNEI. The CDR3 DNA follows: TGTGCCAGCAGTGAAGCTAAGGACCGCTCCTACGAGCAGTACTTC. This sequence encodes CASSEAKDRSYEQYF.

Note on this clonotype: A much larger clone lies one base from this, so it may be a read error. No conserved phenylalanine or tryptophan ends this CDR3, so it is likely a read error. The rearrangement links TRBV24-1 to TRBJ2-5; D is perhaps TRBD2 (6 bases). CDR1 KGHDR and CDR2 SFDVKD come from the germline V gene. V lost 2 bases to trimming and J lost 1 base, with 13 bases between them. The CDR3 is 16 amino acids. CDR3 bases: TGTGCCACCAGTGATTCAAGCGGGCCCTTCCAAGAGACCCAGTACCTC. This encodes CATSDSSGPFQETQYL.

The V and J genes are TRBV2 and TRBJ1-5; 7 nucleotides line up with TRBD1. The trim removed 0 bases at V and 11 bases at J, leaving 10 bases unmatched. Germline V CDR1 and CDR2: SNHLY, FYNNEI. The CDR3 totals 15 residues. CDR3 DNA: TGTGCCAGCAGTGAAGCGTATCCGACAGGGCTAGCCCAGCATTTT. Translation gives CASSEAYPTGLAQHF.

The rearrangement links TRBV2 to TRBJ2-4; D unclear. From germline, CDR1 is SNHLY and CDR2 FYNNEI. This CDR3 has 12 residues. Deletions cut 6 bases from V and 8 bases from J, with 11 bases between. Written as DNA, the CDR3 is TGTGCCAGCAGGTGGACCCAGGACATTCAGTACTTC. Amino acids: CASRWTQDIQYF.